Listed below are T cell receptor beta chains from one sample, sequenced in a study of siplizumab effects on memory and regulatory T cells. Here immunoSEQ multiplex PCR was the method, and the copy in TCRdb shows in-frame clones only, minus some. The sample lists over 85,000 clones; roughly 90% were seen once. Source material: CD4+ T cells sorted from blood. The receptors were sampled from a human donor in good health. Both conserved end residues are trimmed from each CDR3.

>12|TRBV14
ASSRHFSNTEAF
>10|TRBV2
ASNRERVGAF
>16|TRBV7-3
ASSFRKPTGGSNTEAF
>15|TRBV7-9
ASSLELGQGASQPQH
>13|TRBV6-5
ASSSRDRGPNEQF
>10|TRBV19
ASRSPSYGYT
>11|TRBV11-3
ASSLTAWGTQY
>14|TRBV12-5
ASGLVRTGIGNTIY
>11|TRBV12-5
ASGKEPEGGYT
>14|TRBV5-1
ASSSAGSRPNTEAF
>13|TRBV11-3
ASSLLFGSGNEQF
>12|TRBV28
ASRRQGDSYEQY
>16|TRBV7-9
ASSSQRIGVLSSYEQY
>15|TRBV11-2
ASSPRDRVFNPGELF
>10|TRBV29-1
SALTKGLEQY
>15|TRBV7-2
ASSLGYSRKGQETQY
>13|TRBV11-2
ASSSSPDRRYEQY